This T cell receptor (beta chain) was retrieved from a study of early T cells in non-severe SARS-CoV-2 infection. This CDR3 region has 14 residues. The V gene lost 6 bases and the J gene lost 0 bases, with 10 bases spanning the gap. Separate cDNA molecules each had unique molecular identifiers attached to them. One entry per CDR3 protein results from TCRdb running MiXCR on the 5' RACE reads. This table holds approximately 110,000 distinct CDR3 sequences, 14% to 15% found once. The V gene is TRBV12-3 or TRBV12-4, the J gene TRBJ2-3, with D perhaps matching TRBD2 (5 bases). The sequencing sample was made of whole blood. The receptor comes from an adult who was a healthcare worker with PCR-confirmed SARS-CoV-2 infection or an uninfected control (not recorded which). The CDR3 DNA is TGTGCCAGCAGAAACACTAGAAGCACAGATACGCAGTATTTT. It specifies CASRNTRSTDTQYF.